These 10 T cell receptor beta chains share one sample of origin, sequenced in a study of blood T cells in healthy people across ages (dated by TCRdb to the mid-2010s). The library came from 5' RACE. TCRdb records Illumina HiSeq 2500 as the sequencer. A second 7 to 11 cycle PCR used a sample-barcoded 5' primer and a J-beta primer mix. Clones were called with MiXCR by TCRdb after fastp trimmed the public reads at Q25, and only in-frame beta chains were retained. When rows share a CDR3 protein, they turn into one entry using the most common DNA and genes. The sample table contains about 1 million distinct CDR3 sequences; only one count was recorded for over 35% of them. Together, the top ten hold 15% to 20% of the sample. Sequencing was done on a sample of blood. The source is a woman aged 55-75 years in good health.

This clonotype was found a few times. This chain joins TRBV6-6 and TRBJ2-3; unclear D gene. The V and J ends lost 6 bases and 6 bases respectively, with 10 bases between them. The length of the CDR3 is 12 residues. Germline CDR1 is MNHNY and CDR2 is SVGAGI (reference sequence). The CDR3 DNA reads as TGTGCCAGCAGCAAAACGTGGGATACGCAGTATTTT. This encodes CASSKTWDTQYF.

The chain uses TRBV4-2 and TRBJ1-1; TRBD1 might be the D (6 bases). The CDR3 has 17 residues. The V and J ends lost 3 bases and 6 bases respectively, with 23 bases between them. Germline V CDR1 and CDR2: LGHNA, YNFKEQ. DNA for the CDR3: TGTGCCAGCAGCCAGGACCCACAGGGTTGGTCCCGCCCTGAAGCTTTCTTT. This encodes CASSQDPQGWSRPEAFF.

This clonotype has a handful of counts. The J gene is TRBJ1-4, the V gene TRBV11-2; 8 bases map to TRBD1. The junction had 8 bases not matched to a gene; V was cut back by 6 bases and J by 5 bases. The CDR3 length is 15 residues. The germline gives CDR1 SGHAT, CDR2 FQNNGV. The CDR3: CASSSGQGANEKLFF. The CDR3 coding sequence is TGTGCCAGCAGTTCCGGACAGGGCGCCAATGAAAAACTGTTTTTT.

V usage is TRBV20-1 and J usage is TRBJ2-3; a weak D match, TRBD1 (5 bases). V was cut by 4 bases and J by 0 bases, with 17 bases left in between. The CDR3 runs 16 residues. Germline assignment: CDR1 DFQATT and CDR2 SNEGSKA (reference sequence). The CDR3 region has the DNA TGCAGTGCTATCGGCAGGGCCCAAATCAGCACAGATACGCAGTATTTT. It codes for CSAIGRAQISTDTQYF.

The J gene is TRBJ2-1, the V gene TRBV20-1; D is unclear. The CDR3 has 14 amino acids. V lost 1 base and J 0 bases, leaving 7 bases between the germline ends. Germline V gives CDR1 DFQATT, CDR2 SNEGSKA (reference sequence). The CDR3 spells CSARVSTSYNEQFF. CDR3 sequence (DNA): TGCAGTGCTAGAGTATCGACCTCCTACAATGAGCAGTTCTTC.

The chain carries TRBV5-1 and TRBJ2-1; 9 bases line up with TRBD2. The V and J ends lost 7 bases and 9 bases, in that order; junction bases with no gene match: 11. The CDR3 sequence is 14 residues long. Germline lookup yields CDR1 SGHRS and CDR2 YFSETQ. This chain's CDR3 is CASFSVRAGGEQFF. CDR3 nucleotide sequence: TGCGCCAGCTTCTCGGTAAGAGCGGGGGGTGAGCAGTTCTTC. The full variable domain, with the rest looked up from reference TRBV5-1 and TRBJ2-1, is KAGVTQTPRYLIKTRGQQVTLSCSPISGHRSVSWYQQTPGQGLQFLFEYFSETQRNKGNFPGRFSGRQFSNSRSEMNVSTLELGDSALYLCASFSVRAGGEQFFGPGTRLTVL.

V and J are TRBV9 and TRBJ2-5, with 11 bases that match TRBD2. The V and J ends lost 0 bases and 2 bases, in that order; junction bases with no gene match: 6. Germline loops: CDR1 SGDLS, CDR2 YYNGEE. The CDR3 has 17 amino acids. CDR3 loop: CASSVGPTSGEQETQYF. DNA of the CDR3: TGTGCCAGCAGCGTAGGTCCGACTAGCGGGGAGCAAGAGACCCAGTACTTC.

The V call is TRBV7-2, the J call TRBJ2-4; D perhaps matches TRBD2 (6 bases). The J call may be faulty, since TRBJ2-7 better matches the DNA end. Per the germline V gene, CDR1 is SGHTA and CDR2 is FQGNSA. The CDR3 spans 14 residues. The CDR3 reads CASGPWRGTYEQYF. The CDR3 nucleotides read TGTGCCAGCGGCCCTTGGCGGGGAACCTACGAGCAGTACTTC.

This clonotype was seen a handful of times. This chain connects TRBV9 to TRBJ2-1; 12 bases line up with TRBD1. This CDR3 comprises 19 residues. The germline V gene encodes CDR1 SGDLS and CDR2 YYNGEE. V lost 4 bases to trimming and J lost 0 bases; unmatched junction nucleotides: 11. The CDR3 nucleotides are TGTGCCAGCAGCCCCAGGGGACAGGGGGCAGGGAGCTCCTACAATGAGCAGTTCTTC. This codes for CASSPRGQGAGSSYNEQFF.

J is TRBJ1-5 and V is TRBV20-1, with D maybe TRBD1 (5 bases). The V gene's germline CDR1 is DFQATT and CDR2 SNEGSKA (reference sequence). CDR3 length equals 16 residues. V shed 0 bases and J shed 0 bases, with 12 bases lying between them. CDR3 in DNA: TGCAGTGCTAGAGATGGCAGGGCACATAGCAATCAGCCCCAGCATTTT. Translation: CSARDGRAHSNQPQHF.